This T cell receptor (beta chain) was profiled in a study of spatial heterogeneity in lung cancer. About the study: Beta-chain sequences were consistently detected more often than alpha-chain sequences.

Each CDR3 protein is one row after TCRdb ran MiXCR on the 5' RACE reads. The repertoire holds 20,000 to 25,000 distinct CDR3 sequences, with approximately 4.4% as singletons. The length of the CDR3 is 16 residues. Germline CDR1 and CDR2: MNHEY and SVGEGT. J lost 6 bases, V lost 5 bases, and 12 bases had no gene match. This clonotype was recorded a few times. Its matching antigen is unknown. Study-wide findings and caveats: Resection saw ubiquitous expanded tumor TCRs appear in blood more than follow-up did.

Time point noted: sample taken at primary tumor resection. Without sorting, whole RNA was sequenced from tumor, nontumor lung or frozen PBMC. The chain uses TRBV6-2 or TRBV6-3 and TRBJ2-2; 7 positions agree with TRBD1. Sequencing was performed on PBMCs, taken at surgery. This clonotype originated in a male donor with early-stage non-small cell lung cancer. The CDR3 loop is CASSAFGTDQAGELFF. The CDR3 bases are TGTGCCAGCAGTGCATTCGGGACAGATCAAGCCGGGGAGCTGTTTTTT.